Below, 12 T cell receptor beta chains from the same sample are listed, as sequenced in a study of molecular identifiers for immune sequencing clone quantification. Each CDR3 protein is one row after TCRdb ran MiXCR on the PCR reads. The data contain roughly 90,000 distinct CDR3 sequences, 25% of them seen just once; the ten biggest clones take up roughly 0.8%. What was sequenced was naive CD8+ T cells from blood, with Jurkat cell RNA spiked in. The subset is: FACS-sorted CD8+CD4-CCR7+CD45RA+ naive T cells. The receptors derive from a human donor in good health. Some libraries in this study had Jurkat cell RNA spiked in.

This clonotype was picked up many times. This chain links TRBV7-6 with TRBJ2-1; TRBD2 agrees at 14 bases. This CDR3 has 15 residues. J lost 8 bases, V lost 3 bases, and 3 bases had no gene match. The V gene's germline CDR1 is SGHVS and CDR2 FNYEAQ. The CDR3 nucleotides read TGTGCCAGCAGCTTCCCGGGACTAGCGGGAGATGAGCAGTTCTTC. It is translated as CASSFPGLAGDEQFF.

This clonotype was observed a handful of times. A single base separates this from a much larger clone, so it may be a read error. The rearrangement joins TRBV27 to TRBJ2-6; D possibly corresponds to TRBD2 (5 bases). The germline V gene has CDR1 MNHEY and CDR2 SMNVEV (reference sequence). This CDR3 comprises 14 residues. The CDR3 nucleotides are TGTGCCAGCAGTCCGGACTCTGGGGTCAACGTCCTGACTTTC. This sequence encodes CASSPDSGVNVLTF.

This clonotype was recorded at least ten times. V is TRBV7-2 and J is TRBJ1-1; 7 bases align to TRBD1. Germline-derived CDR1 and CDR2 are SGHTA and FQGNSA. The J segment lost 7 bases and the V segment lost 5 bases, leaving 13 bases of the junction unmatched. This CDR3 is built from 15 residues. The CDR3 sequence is CASSMRGGGLVEAFF. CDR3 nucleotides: TGTGCCAGCAGCATGCGGGGAGGGGGCCTGGTTGAAGCTTTCTTT.

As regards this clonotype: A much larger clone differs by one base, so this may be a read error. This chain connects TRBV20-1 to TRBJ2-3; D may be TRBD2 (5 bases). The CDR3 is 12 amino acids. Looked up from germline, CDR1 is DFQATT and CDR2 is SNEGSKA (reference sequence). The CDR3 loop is CSVRDYGDTQYF. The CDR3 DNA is TGCAGTGTTAGAGACTATGGAGATACGCAGTATTTT.

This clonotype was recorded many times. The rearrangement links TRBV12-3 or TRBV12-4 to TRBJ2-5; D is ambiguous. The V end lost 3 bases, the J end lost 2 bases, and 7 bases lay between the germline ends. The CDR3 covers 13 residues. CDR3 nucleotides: TGTGCCAGCAGTTTTGGCGTGCAAGAGACCCAGTACTTC. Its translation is CASSFGVQETQYF.

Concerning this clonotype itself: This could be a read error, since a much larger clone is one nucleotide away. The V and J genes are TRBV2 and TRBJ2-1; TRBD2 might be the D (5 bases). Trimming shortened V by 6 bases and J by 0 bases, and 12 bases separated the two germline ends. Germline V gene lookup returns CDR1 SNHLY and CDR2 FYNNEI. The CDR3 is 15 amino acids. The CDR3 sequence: CASREDSSSYNEQFF. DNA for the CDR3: TGTGCCAGCAGGGAGGATTCAAGCTCCTACAATGAGCAGTTCTTC.

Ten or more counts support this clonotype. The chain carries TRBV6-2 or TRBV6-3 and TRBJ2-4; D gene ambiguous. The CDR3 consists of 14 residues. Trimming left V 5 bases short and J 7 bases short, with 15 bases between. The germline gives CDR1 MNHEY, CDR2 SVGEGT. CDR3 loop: CASSSAGHPNIQYF. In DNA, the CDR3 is TGTGCCAGCAGTAGTGCCGGGCACCCCAACATTCAGTACTTC.

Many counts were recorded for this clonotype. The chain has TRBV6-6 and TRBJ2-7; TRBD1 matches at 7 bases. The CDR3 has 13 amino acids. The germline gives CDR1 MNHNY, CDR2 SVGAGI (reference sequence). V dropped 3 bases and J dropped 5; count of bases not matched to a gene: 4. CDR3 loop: CASSYSDRDEQYF. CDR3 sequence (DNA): TGTGCCAGCAGTTATTCCGACAGGGACGAGCAGTACTTC.

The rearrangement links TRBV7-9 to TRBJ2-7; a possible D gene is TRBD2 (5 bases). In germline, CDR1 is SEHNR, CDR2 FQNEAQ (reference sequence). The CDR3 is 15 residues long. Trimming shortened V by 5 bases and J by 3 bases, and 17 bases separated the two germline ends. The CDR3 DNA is TGTGCCAGCAGCCCCTCGCTGGGGAGAGACTACGAGCAGTACTTC. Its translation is CASSPSLGRDYEQYF.

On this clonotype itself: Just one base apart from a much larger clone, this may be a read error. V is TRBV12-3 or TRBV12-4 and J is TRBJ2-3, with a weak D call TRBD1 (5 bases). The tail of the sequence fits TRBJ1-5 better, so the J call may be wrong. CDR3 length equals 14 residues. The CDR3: CASNPGTASDTQHF. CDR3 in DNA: TGTGCCAGCAATCCTGGGACGGCATCAGATACGCAGCATTTT.

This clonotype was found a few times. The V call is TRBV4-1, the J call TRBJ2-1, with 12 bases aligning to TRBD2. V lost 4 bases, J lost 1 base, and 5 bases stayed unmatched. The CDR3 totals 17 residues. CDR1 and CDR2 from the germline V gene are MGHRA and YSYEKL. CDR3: CASSPSGGDYSYNEQFF. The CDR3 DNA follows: TGCGCCAGCAGCCCTAGCGGGGGGGACTATTCCTACAATGAGCAGTTCTTC.

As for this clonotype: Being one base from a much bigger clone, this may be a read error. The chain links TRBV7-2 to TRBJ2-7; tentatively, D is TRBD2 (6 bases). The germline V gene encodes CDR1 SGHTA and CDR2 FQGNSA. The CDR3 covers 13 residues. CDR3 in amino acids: CASSYSGTYAQYF. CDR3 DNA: TGTGCCAGCAGTTATAGCGGAACCTACGCGCAGTACTTC.